This TCR beta chain was found in a study of blood T cells in healthy people across ages. Study context: About one barcoded beta molecule was captured per two T cells (by template switching). Whole-study results and caveats: Diversity of TCR beta per million T cells declined in a roughly linear way with age.

The V gene lost 4 bases and the J gene lost 3 bases, with 10 bases spanning the gap. The CDR3 covers 14 residues. Germline V CDR1 and CDR2: SEHNR, FQNEAQ (reference sequence). The second PCR ran roughly 7 to 11 cycles with a sample-barcoded 5' primer and J-beta primers. Each TCR beta cDNA got a 12-nucleotide random molecular identifier. TCRdb itself ran the 5' RACE reads through MiXCR, one entry per CDR3 protein. This table has some 1,800,000 distinct CDR3 sequences, about 39% appearing once. This clonotype showed up just once. Antigen unknown. The chain recombines TRBV7-9 with TRBJ2-1, with TRBD2 as a possible D gene (6 bases). The TCR sequence derives from a human donor in good health. The source material was blood. The CDR3 nucleotides read TGTGCCAGCAGCTCGGACGGGAGCTACAATGAGCAGTTCTTC. Protein: CASSSDGSYNEQFF.